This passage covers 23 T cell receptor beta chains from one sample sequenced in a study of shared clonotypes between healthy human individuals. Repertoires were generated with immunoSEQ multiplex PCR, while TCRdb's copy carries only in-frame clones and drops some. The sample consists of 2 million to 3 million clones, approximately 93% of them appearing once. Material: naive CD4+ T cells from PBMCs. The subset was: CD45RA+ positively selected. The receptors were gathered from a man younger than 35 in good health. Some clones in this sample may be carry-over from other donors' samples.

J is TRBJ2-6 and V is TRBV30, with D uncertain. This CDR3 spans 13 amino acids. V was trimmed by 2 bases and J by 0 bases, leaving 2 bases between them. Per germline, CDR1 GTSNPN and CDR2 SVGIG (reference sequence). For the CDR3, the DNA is TGTGCCTGGAGTAGCTCTGGGGCCAACGTCCTGACTTTC. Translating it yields CAWSSSGANVLTF.

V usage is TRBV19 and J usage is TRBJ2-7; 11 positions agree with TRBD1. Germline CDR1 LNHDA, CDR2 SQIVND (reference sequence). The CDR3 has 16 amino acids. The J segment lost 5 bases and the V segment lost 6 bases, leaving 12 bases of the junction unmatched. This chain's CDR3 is CASSPGQGVGYHEQYF. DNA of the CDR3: TGTGCCAGTAGCCCGGGACAGGGGGTAGGCTACCACGAGCAGTACTTC.

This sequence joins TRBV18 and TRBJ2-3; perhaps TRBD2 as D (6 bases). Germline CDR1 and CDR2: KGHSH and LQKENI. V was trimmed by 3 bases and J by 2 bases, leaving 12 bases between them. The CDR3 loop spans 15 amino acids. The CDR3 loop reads CASSPAPSDTDTQYF. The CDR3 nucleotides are TGTGCCAGCTCACCGGCACCTAGCGACACAGATACGCAGTATTTT.

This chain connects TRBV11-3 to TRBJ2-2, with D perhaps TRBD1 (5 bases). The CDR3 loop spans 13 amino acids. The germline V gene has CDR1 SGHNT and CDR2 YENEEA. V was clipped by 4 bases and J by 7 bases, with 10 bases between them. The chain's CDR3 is CASSSGQIGELFF. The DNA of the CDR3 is TGTGCCAGCAGCTCAGGGCAAATCGGGGAGCTGTTTTTT.

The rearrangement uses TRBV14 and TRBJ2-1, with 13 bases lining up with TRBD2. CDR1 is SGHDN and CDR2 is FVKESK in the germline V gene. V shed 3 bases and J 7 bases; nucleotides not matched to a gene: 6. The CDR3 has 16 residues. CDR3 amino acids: CASSHLQGLAGNEQFF. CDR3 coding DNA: TGTGCCAGCAGCCACCTTCAGGGACTAGCGGGAAATGAGCAGTTCTTC. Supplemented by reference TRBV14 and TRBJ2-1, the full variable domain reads EAGVTQFPSHSVIEKGQTVTLRCDPISGHDNLYWYRRVMGKEIKFLLHFVKESKQDESGMPNNRFLAERTGGTYSTLKVQPAELEDSGVYFCASSHLQGLAGNEQFFGPGTRLTVL.

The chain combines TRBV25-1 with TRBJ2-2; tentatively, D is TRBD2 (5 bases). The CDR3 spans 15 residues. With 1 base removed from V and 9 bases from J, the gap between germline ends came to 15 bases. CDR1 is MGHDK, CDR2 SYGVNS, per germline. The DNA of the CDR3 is TGTGCCAGCAGTGAATCTGGATTCGCGGGCCGGGAGCTGTTTTTT. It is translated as CASSESGFAGRELFF.

Here the CDR3 reads CASSLESLATQYF. The CDR3 nucleotides are TGTGCCAGCAGCTTAGAGTCTCTGGCGACCCAGTACTTC. The V and J genes are TRBV7-2 and TRBJ2-5; D is undetermined. The CDR3 runs 13 residues. The germline V and J ends were trimmed by 1 base and 7 bases, with 10 bases remaining between them. From germline, CDR1 is SGHTA and CDR2 FQGNSA.

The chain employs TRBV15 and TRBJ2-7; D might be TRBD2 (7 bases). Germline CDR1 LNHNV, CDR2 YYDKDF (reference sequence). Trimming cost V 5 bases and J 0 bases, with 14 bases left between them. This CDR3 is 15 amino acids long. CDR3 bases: TGTGCCACCAGCGGAGGGGGGGCAGACTCCTACGAGCAGTACTTC. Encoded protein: CATSGGGADSYEQYF.

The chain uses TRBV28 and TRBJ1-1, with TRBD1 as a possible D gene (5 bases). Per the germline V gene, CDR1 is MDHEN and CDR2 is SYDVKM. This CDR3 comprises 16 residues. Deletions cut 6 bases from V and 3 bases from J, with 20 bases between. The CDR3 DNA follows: TGTGCCAGCAGCCTTCCCGCGGGACCCCGCGACACTGAAGCTTTCTTT. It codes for CASSLPAGPRDTEAFF.

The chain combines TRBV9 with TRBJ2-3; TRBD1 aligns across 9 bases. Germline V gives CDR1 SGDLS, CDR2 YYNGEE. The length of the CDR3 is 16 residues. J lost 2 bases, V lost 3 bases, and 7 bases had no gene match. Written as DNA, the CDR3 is TGTGCCAGCAGCGCACGCGGGGACAGGGCCACAGATACGCAGTATTTT. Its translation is CASSARGDRATDTQYF.

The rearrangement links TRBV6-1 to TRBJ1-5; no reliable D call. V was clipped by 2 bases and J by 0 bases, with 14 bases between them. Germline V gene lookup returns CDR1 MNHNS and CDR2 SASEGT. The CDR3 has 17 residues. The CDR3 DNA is TGTGCCAGCAGTGAATTTGCAGGAGCCTATAGCAATCAGCCCCAGCATTTT. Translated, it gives CASSEFAGAYSNQPQHF.

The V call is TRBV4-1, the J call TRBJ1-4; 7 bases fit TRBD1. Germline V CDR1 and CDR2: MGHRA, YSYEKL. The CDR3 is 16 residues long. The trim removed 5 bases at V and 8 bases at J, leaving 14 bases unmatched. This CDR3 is CASSLQAGQRPEKLFF. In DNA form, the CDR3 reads TGCGCCAGCAGCTTACAGGCGGGACAGCGGCCCGAAAAACTGTTTTTT.

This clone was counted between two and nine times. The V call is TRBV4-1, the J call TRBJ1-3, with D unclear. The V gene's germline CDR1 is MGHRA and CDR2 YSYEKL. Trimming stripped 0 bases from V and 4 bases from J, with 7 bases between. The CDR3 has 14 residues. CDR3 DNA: TGCGCCAGCAGCCAAGAAATCGCCGGAAACACCATATATTTT. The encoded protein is CASSQEIAGNTIYF.

The CDR3 protein is CASSATAQPYEQYF. DNA for the CDR3: TGTGCCAGCAGTGCGACTGCCCAGCCCTACGAGCAGTACTTC. The chain employs TRBV2 and TRBJ2-7; D ambiguous. Between the trimmed V and J ends, which lost 4 bases and 2 bases, there was a span of 12 bases. The CDR3 totals 14 residues. The germline gives CDR1 SNHLY, CDR2 FYNNEI.

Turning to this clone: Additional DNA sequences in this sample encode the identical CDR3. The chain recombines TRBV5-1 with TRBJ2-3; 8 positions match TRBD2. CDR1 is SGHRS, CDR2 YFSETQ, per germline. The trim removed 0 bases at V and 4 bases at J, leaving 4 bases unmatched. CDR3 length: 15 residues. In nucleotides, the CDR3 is TGCGCCAGCAGCTTGGGGCTAGCGGGCGCAGATACGCAGTATTTT. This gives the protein CASSLGLAGADTQYF.

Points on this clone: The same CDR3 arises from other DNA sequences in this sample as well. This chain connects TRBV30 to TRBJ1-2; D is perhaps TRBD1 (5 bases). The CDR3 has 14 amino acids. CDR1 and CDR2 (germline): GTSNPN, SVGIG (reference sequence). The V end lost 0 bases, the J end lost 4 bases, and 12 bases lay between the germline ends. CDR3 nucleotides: TGTGCCTGGAGTGTTTTCGGGACGGGCTATGGCTACACCTTC. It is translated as CAWSVFGTGYGYTF.

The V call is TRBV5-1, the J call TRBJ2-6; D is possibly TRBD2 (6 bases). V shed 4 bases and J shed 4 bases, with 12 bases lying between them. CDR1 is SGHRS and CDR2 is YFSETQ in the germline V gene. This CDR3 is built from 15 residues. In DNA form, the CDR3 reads TGCGCCAGCAGCCGGGCGGGGACCGGGGCCAACGTCCTGACTTTC. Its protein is CASSRAGTGANVLTF.

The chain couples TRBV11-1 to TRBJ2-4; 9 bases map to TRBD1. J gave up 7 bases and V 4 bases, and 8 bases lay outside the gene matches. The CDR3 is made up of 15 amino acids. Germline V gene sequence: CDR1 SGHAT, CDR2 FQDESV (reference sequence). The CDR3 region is CASSSTGTGTNIQYF. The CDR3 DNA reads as TGTGCCAGCAGCTCCACCGGGACAGGGACGAACATTCAGTACTTC.

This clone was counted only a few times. The CDR3 spells CASSFGGGEAFF. DNA of the CDR3: TGTGCCAGCAGCTTCGGGGGTGGTGAAGCTTTCTTT. The chain is built from TRBV7-3 and TRBJ1-1, with D possibly TRBD1 on 5 matching bases. The germline CDR1 and CDR2 sequences are SGHTA and FQGTGA. The CDR3 totals 12 residues. Trimming cost V 3 bases and J 7 bases, with 9 bases left between them.

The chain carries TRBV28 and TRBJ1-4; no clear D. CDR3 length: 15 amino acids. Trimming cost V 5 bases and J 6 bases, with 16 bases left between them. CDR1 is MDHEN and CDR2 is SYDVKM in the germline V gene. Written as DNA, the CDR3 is TGTGCCAGCAGTCCGCCCGTCGATAACGATGAAAAACTGTTTTTT. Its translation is CASSPPVDNDEKLFF.

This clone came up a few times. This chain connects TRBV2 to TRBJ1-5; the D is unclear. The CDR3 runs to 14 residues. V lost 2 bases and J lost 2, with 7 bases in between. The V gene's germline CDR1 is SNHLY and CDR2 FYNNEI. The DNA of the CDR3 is TGTGCCAGCAGTGAAACGCCAGGCAATCAGCCCCAGCATTTT. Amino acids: CASSETPGNQPQHF.

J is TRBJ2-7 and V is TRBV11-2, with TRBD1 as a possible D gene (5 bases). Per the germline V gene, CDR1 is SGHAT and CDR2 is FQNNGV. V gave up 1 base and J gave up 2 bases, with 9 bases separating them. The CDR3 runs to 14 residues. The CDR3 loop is CASSLVARAYEQYF. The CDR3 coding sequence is TGTGCCAGCAGCTTAGTTGCCAGGGCCTACGAGCAGTACTTC.

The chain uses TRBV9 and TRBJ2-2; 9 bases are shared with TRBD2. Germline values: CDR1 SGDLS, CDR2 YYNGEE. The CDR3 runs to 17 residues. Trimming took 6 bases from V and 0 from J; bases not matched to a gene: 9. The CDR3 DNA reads TGTGCCAGCACCTTATTGGCGGGAGGGACGAACACCGGGGAGCTGTTTTTT. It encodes CASTLLAGGTNTGELFF.